The TCR beta chain under discussion was sequenced for a study of blood T cell repertoires in COVID-19. Whole-study context: There were acute and convalescent COVID-19 samples, and they came from the United States, Italy and Spain. Nucleic acid was either cDNA or gDNA, and it came from T cells, B-cell-depleted T cells, or PBMCs.

Authors' data handling: Quantification of nucleated cells was approximated via reference gene primer amplification. TCRdb's copy holds only in-frame clones and misses some; the assay was immunoSEQ multiplex PCR. V and J calls and clone size are copied from that table; D and trimming were computed from the DNA. The sample lists about 36,000 clones, about 81% occurring once. The germline gives CDR1 SGHKS, CDR2 YYEKEE (reference sequence). CDR3 length: 14 amino acids. V was pared by 2 bases and J by 3 bases, with 9 bases between. The chain combines TRBV5-5 with TRBJ1-3; unclear D gene. The source of this sequence is a human donor in a cohort sampled during active or convalescent COVID-19. The donor label of this sample is uncertain. The sequencing sample was made of peripheral blood. CDR3 in amino acids: CASSFQGSGNTIYF. The CDR3 nucleotides read TGTGCCAGCAGCTTTCAAGGGAGTGGAAACACCATATATTTT.